Sequencing of this T cell receptor beta chain was carried out in a study of blood T cells in healthy people across ages. With a J-beta primer mix and a sample-barcoded 5' primer, a second PCR ran 7 to 11 cycles. TCRdb re-analysed the 5' RACE reads in MiXCR, keeping a single row per CDR3 protein. The table includes roughly 1,500,000 distinct CDR3 sequences, about 43% detected once. Germline V gene lookup returns CDR1 SNHLY and CDR2 FYNNEI. The CDR3 consists of 16 residues. V lost 5 bases and J 7 bases, leaving 24 bases between the germline ends. Sample: blood. The clonotype was recovered from a woman aged 18 to 35 in good health. The rearrangement joins TRBV2 to TRBJ2-7; maybe TRBD1 (7 bases). The CDR3 DNA reads as TGTGCCAGCAGTCGGGAGACAGGGAGCTCCTACAATGAGCAGTACTTC. Translating gives CASSRETGSSYNEQYF.